The 28 T cell receptor beta chains in this list originate from one sample, sequenced in a study of cytomegalovirus exposure and HLA in healthy donors. The study ran its PCR with 60 Vbeta and 13 Jbeta primers. Some clones are missing from TCRdb's copy, which holds only in-frame ones; the method was immunoSEQ multiplex PCR. Of some 190,000 clones in the sample, around four fifths were seen once. What was sequenced was PBMCs. These receptors were taken from a man aged 40-49 years in good health and CMV-seropositive.

The chain has TRBV15 and TRBJ2-1, with 7 bases lining up with TRBD1. This CDR3 has 15 residues. Unmatched junction bases numbered 3, after V lost 2 bases and J lost 2 bases. Germline lookup yields CDR1 LNHNV and CDR2 YYDKDF (reference sequence). CDR3 bases: TGTGCCACCAGCAGAAGGACAGGAGCCTACAATGAGCAGTTCTTC. It specifies CATSRRTGAYNEQFF.

V is TRBV12-1 and J is TRBJ2-5; the DNA was not used to check the table's D call, TRBD2. TRBV12-1 is described as a pseudogene. The CDR3 runs to 16 residues. CDR3 nucleotides: TGTGCCAGCCGCCATGAAGCGGGAGGGCCGAGGGGTCGACTGGACTTC. Protein sequence: CASRHEAGGPRGRLDF.

The chain links TRBV7-8 to TRBJ1-3; D is unresolved. The length of the CDR3 is 17 residues. V lost 1 base, J lost 0 bases, and 13 bases lay in between. Looked up from germline, CDR1 is SGHVS and CDR2 is FQNEAQ. The DNA of the CDR3 is TGTGCCAGCAGCTTAGGGAGGCGACGATCCTCTGGAAACACCATATATTTT. Translated, it gives CASSLGRRRSSGNTIYF. The full variable domain, in which reference TRBV7-8 and TRBJ1-3 provide the parts outside the CDR3, is GAGVSQSPRYKVAKRGQDVALRCDPISGHVSLFWYQQALGQGPEFLTYFQNEAQLDKSGLPSDRFFAERPEGSVSTLKIQRTQQEDSAVYLCASSLGRRRSSGNTIYFGEGSWLTVV.

CDR3 sequence reads: CASRLTGGTEAFF. The CDR3 region has the DNA TGTGCCAGCAGGCTGACAGGGGGCACTGAAGCTTTCTTT. This rearrangement joins TRBV2 to TRBJ1-1; the match to TRBD1 covers 9 bases. CDR1 and CDR2 (germline): SNHLY, FYNNEI. V shed 6 bases, J shed 4 bases, and the junction held 3 bases outside the gene matches. The CDR3 totals 13 residues. The full variable domain, its missing parts supplied by reference TRBV2 and TRBJ1-1, is EPEVTQTPSHQVTQMGQEVILRCVPISNHLYFYWYRQILGQKVEFLVSFYNNEISEKSEIFDDQFSVERPDGSNFTLKIRSTKLEDSAMYFCASRLTGGTEAFFGQGTRLTVV.

The sample holds a few counts of this clone. The chain employs TRBV28 and TRBJ2-1; 11 nucleotides line up with TRBD2. Germline V gene lookup returns CDR1 MDHEN and CDR2 SYDVKM. V was clipped by 2 bases and J by 0 bases; unmatched bases: 9. The CDR3 loop spans 19 amino acids. The CDR3 nucleotides read TGTGCCAGCAGTTTAGTGGGACTAGCGGAGGATAGCTCCTACAATGAGCAGTTCTTC. It is translated as CASSLVGLAEDSSYNEQFF.

This clone was seen more than once but under ten times. The chain recombines TRBV9 with TRBJ2-3, with D possibly matching TRBD2 (7 bases). CDR3 length equals 16 residues. V was pared by 4 bases and J by 0 bases, with 15 bases between. CDR1 and CDR2 (germline): SGDLS, YYNGEE. In DNA, the CDR3 is TGTGCCAGCAGCTGGGGAGGGGGGCGGAGCACAGATACGCAGTATTTT. Protein sequence: CASSWGGGRSTDTQYF.

V gene TRBV7-3 combines with J gene TRBJ2-1; D gene unclear. The CDR3 consists of 18 residues. Trimming shortened V by 1 base and J by 7 bases, and 23 bases separated the two germline ends. Per the germline V gene, CDR1 is SGHTA and CDR2 is FQGTGA. The CDR3 DNA sequence: TGTGCCAGCAGCTTAAGGATATCGCGGTACGGTGATTGGAATGAGCAGTTCTTC. Translated: CASSLRISRYGDWNEQFF.

The chain joins TRBV5-1 to TRBJ2-1, with D perhaps TRBD2 (6 bases). The ends were cut back, 1 base at V and 6 bases at J, with 14 bases in the middle. CDR3 length: 15 amino acids. CDR1 is SGHRS, CDR2 YFSETQ, per germline. CDR3 protein: CASSLSPGEGNEQFF. CDR3 sequence (DNA): TGCGCCAGCAGCTTGTCTCCGGGAGAAGGCAATGAGCAGTTCTTC. Variable domain in full (rest from reference TRBV5-1 and TRBJ2-1): KAGVTQTPRYLIKTRGQQVTLSCSPISGHRSVSWYQQTPGQGLQFLFEYFSETQRNKGNFPGRFSGRQFSNSRSEMNVSTLELGDSALYLCASSLSPGEGNEQFFGPGTRLTVL.

Only a few counts were recorded for this clone. The chain joins TRBV28 to TRBJ2-7, with TRBD2 matching over 7 bases. With V trimmed by 2 bases and J by 3 bases, 4 bases remained unmatched. The CDR3 consists of 14 residues. Germline V gives CDR1 MDHEN, CDR2 SYDVKM. The CDR3 loop is CASSLAGDFYEQYF. CDR3 DNA sequence: TGTGCCAGCAGTTTAGCGGGGGACTTCTACGAGCAGTACTTC. Variable domain in full (rest from reference TRBV28 and TRBJ2-7): DVKVTQSSRYLVKRTGEKVFLECVQDMDHENMFWYRQDPGLGLRLIYFSYDVKMKEKGDIPEGYSVSREKKERFSLILESASTNQTSMYLCASSLAGDFYEQYFGPGTRLTVT.

The chain carries TRBV5-1 and TRBJ2-3; 12 nucleotides match TRBD2. The CDR3 consists of 15 residues. CDR1 and CDR2 from the germline V gene are SGHRS and YFSETQ. V dropped 9 bases and J dropped 3; count of bases not matched to a gene: 8. Here the CDR3 reads CATSLAGGPTDTQYF. The CDR3 DNA reads TGCGCCACCTCGCTAGCGGGAGGGCCGACAGATACGCAGTATTTT. Supplemented by reference TRBV5-1 and TRBJ2-3, the full variable domain reads KAGVTQTPRYLIKTRGQQVTLSCSPISGHRSVSWYQQTPGQGLQFLFEYFSETQRNKGNFPGRFSGRQFSNSRSEMNVSTLELGDSALYLCATSLAGGPTDTQYFGPGTRLTVL.

This chain connects TRBV9 to TRBJ2-7, with D perhaps TRBD1 (5 bases). V lost 0 bases to trimming and J lost 6 bases, with 19 bases between them. The CDR3 extends over 16 amino acids. The germline gives CDR1 SGDLS, CDR2 YYNGEE. The chain's CDR3 is CASSVDLEQGKREQYF. In nucleotides, the CDR3 is TGTGCCAGCAGCGTAGACCTTGAGCAGGGTAAGCGCGAGCAGTACTTC.

This clone was counted only a few times. The chain uses TRBV6-6 and TRBJ1-1; no definite D call. Germline CDR1 is MNHNY and CDR2 is SVGAGI (reference sequence). With 5 bases removed from V and 5 bases from J, the gap between germline ends came to 6 bases. The CDR3 covers 11 residues. CDR3 amino acids: CASSAGTEAFF. The CDR3 bases are TGTGCCAGCAGTGCGGGAACTGAAGCTTTCTTT.

V and J are TRBV30 and TRBJ2-3, with 8 bases fitting TRBD2. The CDR3 is 14 residues long. The ends lost 0 bases at V and 5 bases at J; junction bases unmatched: 4. CDR1 GTSNPN and CDR2 SVGIG come from the germline V gene (reference sequence). This chain's CDR3 is CAWSVLLAGDTQYF. The CDR3 DNA sequence: TGTGCCTGGAGTGTACTTCTAGCGGGAGATACGCAGTATTTT.

The genes are TRBV10-3 and TRBJ1-3; 8 bases line up with TRBD1. The ends lost 7 bases at V and 2 bases at J; junction bases unmatched: 1. The CDR3 consists of 13 residues. CDR1 and CDR2 (germline): ENHRY, SYGVKD. Written as DNA, the CDR3 is TGTGCCATCACAGGGGGCCCTGGAAACACCATATATTTT. Protein sequence: CAITGGPGNTIYF.

This chain links TRBV5-5 with TRBJ2-1; 8 bases line up with TRBD2. The CDR3 length is 15 residues. Germline loops: CDR1 SGHKS, CDR2 YYEKEE (reference sequence). The V and J ends lost 2 bases and 10 bases, in that order; junction bases with no gene match: 11. CDR3: CASSFSGKSVWEQFF. CDR3 sequence (DNA): TGTGCCAGCAGCTTTAGCGGGAAATCGGTTTGGGAGCAGTTCTTC.

The V and J genes are TRBV5-1 and TRBJ2-7; 7 bases match TRBD1. CDR1 and CDR2 from the germline V gene are SGHRS and YFSETQ. This CDR3 has 15 amino acids. The V gene end was trimmed by 2 bases and the J gene end by 2 bases; junction bases not matched to a gene: 7. CDR3 coding DNA: TGCGCCAGCAGCTTAAACAGGGGAAAGACCTACGAGCAGTACTTC. It translates to CASSLNRGKTYEQYF.

The CDR3 DNA reads TGCGCCAGCAGCCAACTGGACAGGGGATTATCCGGAAACACCATATATTTT. Protein sequence: CASSQLDRGLSGNTIYF. V is TRBV4-1 and J is TRBJ1-3; 9 bases are a match to TRBD1. This CDR3 spans 17 amino acids. Germline CDR1 and CDR2: MGHRA and YSYEKL. After removal of 2 bases from V and 4 bases from J, the junction contained 9 bases not matched to a gene.

The CDR3 region is CASSPGQGFGAKNIQYF. In DNA, the CDR3 is TGTGCCAGCAGCCCAGGACAGGGGTTCGGGGCCAAAAACATTCAGTACTTC. V and J are TRBV5-8 and TRBJ2-4, with 9 bases aligning to TRBD1. The V gene's germline CDR1 is SGHTS and CDR2 YDEGEE. The CDR3 covers 17 residues. V lost 4 bases to trimming and J lost 1 base; unmatched junction nucleotides: 9.

The CDR3 nucleotides read TGTGCTAGTGGTTTGAAGGCGGGGGTTTGCCAAGAGACCCAGTACTTC. It encodes CASGLKAGVCQETQYF. The chain couples TRBV12-5 to TRBJ2-5, with 7 bases aligning to TRBD2. Germline CDR1 reads LGHNT; CDR2 reads FRNRAP. V lost 2 bases and J lost 1; bases outside the gene matches: 7. This CDR3 is 16 amino acids long.

The rearrangement uses TRBV7-8 and TRBJ2-3, with TRBD1 identical over 9 bases. The CDR3 totals 18 residues. The junction had 11 bases not matched to a gene; V was cut back by 2 bases and J by 2 bases. The germline CDR1 and CDR2 sequences are SGHVS and FQNEAQ. The CDR3 sequence is CASSLTLAGQGFTDTQYF. CDR3 DNA sequence: TGTGCCAGCAGCTTAACCCTTGCGGGACAGGGCTTCACAGATACGCAGTATTTT.

The chain combines TRBV18 with TRBJ1-1; D remains ambiguous. This CDR3 region has 11 residues. Germline V CDR1 and CDR2: KGHSH, LQKENI. V was shortened by 4 bases and J by 4 bases, with 4 bases between the two germline ends. The CDR3 loop reads CASSRSTEAFF. The DNA of the CDR3 is TGTGCCAGCTCACGTAGCACTGAAGCTTTCTTT.

The rearrangement links TRBV29-1 to TRBJ1-2, with 9 bases identical to TRBD1. The V and J ends lost 3 bases and 4 bases, in that order; junction bases with no gene match: 12. Per germline, CDR1 SQVTM and CDR2 ANQGSEA. This CDR3 has 16 amino acids. CDR3 sequence reads: CSVEERPGQGSYGYTF. DNA of the CDR3: TGCAGCGTTGAGGAACGACCGGGACAGGGATCCTATGGCTACACCTTC.

The V call is TRBV5-1, the J call TRBJ2-2, with 7 positions matching TRBD1. With V trimmed by 0 bases and J by 6 bases, 2 bases remained unmatched. In germline, CDR1 is SGHRS, CDR2 YFSETQ. The CDR3 contains 14 residues. The CDR3 region has the DNA TGCGCCAGCAGCTTGGGGACAGGCGCCGGGGAGCTGTTTTTT. It is translated as CASSLGTGAGELFF.

About this clone: Germline is not matched at one junction end, which may reflect a read error. This chain joins TRBV6-6 and TRBJ1-1; 7 bases line up with TRBD1. The germline V gene encodes CDR1 MNHNY and CDR2 SVGAGI (reference sequence). The CDR3 contains 15 residues. The CDR3 sequence is CAGSNRGSGNTEAFF. CDR3 bases: TGTGCCGGCAGCAACAGGGGATCGGGGAACACTGAAGCTTTCTTT.

CDR3 DNA: TGTGCTAGTGGGATCCGGGACAGGGGAAATGAGCAGTTCTTC. Amino acids: CASGIRDRGNEQFF. The genes are TRBV12-5 and TRBJ2-1; 10 bases map to TRBD1. The ends lost 6 bases at V and 7 bases at J; junction bases unmatched: 6. The CDR3 length is 14 residues. Germline-derived CDR1 and CDR2 are LGHNT and FRNRAP. Full variable domain (remainder filled in from reference TRBV12-5 and TRBJ2-1): DARVTQTPRHKVTEMGQEVTMRCQPILGHNTVFWYRQTMMQGLELLAYFRNRAPLDDSGMPKDRFSAEMPDATLATLKIQPSEPRDSAVYFCASGIRDRGNEQFFGPGTRLTVL.

V and J are TRBV9 and TRBJ1-2, with 8 bases that match TRBD1. Unmatched junction bases numbered 8, after V lost 0 bases and J lost 7 bases. The germline V gene has CDR1 SGDLS and CDR2 YYNGEE. The CDR3 has 15 amino acids. The CDR3 DNA follows: TGTGCCAGCAGCGTAGCTAGGACAGGGCTCGGTGGCTACACCTTC. Translated: CASSVARTGLGGYTF.

This clone is a singleton in its sample. The chain has TRBV27 and TRBJ2-1; D ambiguous. This CDR3 has 15 amino acids. Germline V CDR1 and CDR2: MNHEY, SMNVEV (reference sequence). Trimming removed 3 bases at V and 4 bases at J, with 13 bases between. The CDR3, as DNA: TGTGCCAGCAGTTTCGCGCATACCGAGTACAATGAGCAGTTCTTC. Translation: CASSFAHTEYNEQFF.

J is TRBJ1-3 and V is TRBV11-2; 8 bases match TRBD1. Germline assignment: CDR1 SGHAT and CDR2 FQNNGV. The ends lost 5 bases at V and 2 bases at J; junction bases unmatched: 17. The CDR3 contains 19 residues. The CDR3 DNA sequence: TGTGCCAGCAGCCCACGGCTTAAGACAGGGGTATTAACTGGAAACACCATATATTTT. It specifies CASSPRLKTGVLTGNTIYF.